This T cell receptor beta chain came from a study of T-cell memory formation after mild COVID-19. TCRalpha and TCRbeta libraries used 5'RACE with constant-segment primers and UMIs. TCRdb called the 5' RACE reads again in MiXCR, with one record for every CDR3 protein. The repertoire holds roughly 300,000 distinct CDR3 sequences, with 12% to 15% as singletons. This clonotype has a handful of counts. Germline V CDR1 and CDR2: MNHEY, SVGAGI. V lost 2 bases to trimming and J lost 5 bases, with 12 bases between them. This CDR3 region has 14 residues. The TCR sequence derives from a young man who had mild COVID-19 (a few samples of this study predate the infection). Cell type and time point are not known. Sequenced: PBMCs or a T cell subset sorted from them (not recorded which). The V and J genes are TRBV6-5 and TRBJ1-2; D unresolved. Written as DNA, the CDR3 is TGTGCCAGCAGTTACCGCGGAGAGACGTATGGCTACACCTTC. Amino acids: CASSYRGETYGYTF.